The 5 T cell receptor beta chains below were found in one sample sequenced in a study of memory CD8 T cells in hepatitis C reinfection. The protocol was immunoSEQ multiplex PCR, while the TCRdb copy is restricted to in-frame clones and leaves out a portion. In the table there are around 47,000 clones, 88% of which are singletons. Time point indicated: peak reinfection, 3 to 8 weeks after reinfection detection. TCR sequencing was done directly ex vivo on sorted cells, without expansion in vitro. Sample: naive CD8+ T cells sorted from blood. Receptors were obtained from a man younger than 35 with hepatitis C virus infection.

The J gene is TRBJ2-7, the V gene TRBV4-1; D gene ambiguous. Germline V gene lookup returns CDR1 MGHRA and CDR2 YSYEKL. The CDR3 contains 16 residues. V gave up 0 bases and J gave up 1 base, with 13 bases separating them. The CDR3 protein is CASSQDTTETSYEQYF. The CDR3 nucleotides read TGCGCCAGCAGCCAAGATACAACAGAAACTTCCTACGAGCAGTACTTC.

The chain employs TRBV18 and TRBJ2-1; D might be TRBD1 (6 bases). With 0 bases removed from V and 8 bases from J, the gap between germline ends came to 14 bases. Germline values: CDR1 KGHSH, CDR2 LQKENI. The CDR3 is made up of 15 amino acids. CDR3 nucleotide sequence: TGTGCCAGCTCACCACCACAGGGACGTACGGATGAGCAGTTCTTC. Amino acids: CASSPPQGRTDEQFF.

The CDR3 region is CASSIAASGEYNEQFF. The CDR3, as DNA: TGTGCCAGTAGTATAGCCGCTAGCGGGGAGTACAATGAGCAGTTCTTC. The genes are TRBV19 and TRBJ2-1, with 9 bases fitting TRBD2. The germline CDR1 and CDR2 sequences are LNHDA and SQIVND (reference sequence). V was clipped by 1 base and J by 4 bases; unmatched bases: 5. The CDR3 is 16 amino acids.

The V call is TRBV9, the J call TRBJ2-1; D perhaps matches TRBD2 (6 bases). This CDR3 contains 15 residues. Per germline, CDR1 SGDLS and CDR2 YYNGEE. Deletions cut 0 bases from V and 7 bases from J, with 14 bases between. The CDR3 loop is CASSVGGGKGNEQFF. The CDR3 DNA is TGTGCCAGCAGCGTAGGGGGCGGGAAGGGAAATGAGCAGTTCTTC.

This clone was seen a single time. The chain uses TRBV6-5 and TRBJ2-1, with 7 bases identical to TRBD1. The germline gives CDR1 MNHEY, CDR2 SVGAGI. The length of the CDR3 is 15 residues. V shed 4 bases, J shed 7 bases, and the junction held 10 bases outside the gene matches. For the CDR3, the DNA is TGTGCCAGCAGTTGCTCGACAGGGTTTATAAATGAGCAGTTCTTC. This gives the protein CASSCSTGFINEQFF.